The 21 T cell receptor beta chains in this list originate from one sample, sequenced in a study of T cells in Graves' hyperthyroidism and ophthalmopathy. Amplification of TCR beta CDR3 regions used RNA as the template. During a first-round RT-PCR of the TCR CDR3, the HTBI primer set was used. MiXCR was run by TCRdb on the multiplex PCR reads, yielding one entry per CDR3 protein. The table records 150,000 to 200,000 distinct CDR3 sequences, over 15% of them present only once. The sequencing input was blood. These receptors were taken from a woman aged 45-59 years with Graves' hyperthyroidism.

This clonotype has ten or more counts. The CDR3 loop is CASTPGLHNEQFF. In nucleotides, the CDR3 is TGTGCCAGCACCCCGGGACTTCACAATGAGCAGTTCTTC. The J gene is TRBJ2-1, the V gene TRBV6-1; maybe TRBD2 (6 bases). This CDR3 region has 13 residues. The ends were cut back, 7 bases at V and 5 bases at J, with 12 bases in the middle. Germline V gene lookup returns CDR1 MNHNS and CDR2 SASEGT.

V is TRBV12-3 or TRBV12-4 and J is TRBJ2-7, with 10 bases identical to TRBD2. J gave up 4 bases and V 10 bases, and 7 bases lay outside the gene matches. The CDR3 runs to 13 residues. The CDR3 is CATRQAGGYEQYF. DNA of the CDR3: TGTGCCACCAGACAAGCGGGAGGGTACGAGCAGTACTTC.

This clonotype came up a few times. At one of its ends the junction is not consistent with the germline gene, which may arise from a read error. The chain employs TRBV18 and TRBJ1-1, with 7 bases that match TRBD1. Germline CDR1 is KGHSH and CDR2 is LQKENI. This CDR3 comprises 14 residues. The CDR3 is CASPPDQGGPEAFF. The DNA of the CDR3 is TGTGCCAGCCCACCCGATCAGGGGGGGCCTGAAGCTTTCTTT.

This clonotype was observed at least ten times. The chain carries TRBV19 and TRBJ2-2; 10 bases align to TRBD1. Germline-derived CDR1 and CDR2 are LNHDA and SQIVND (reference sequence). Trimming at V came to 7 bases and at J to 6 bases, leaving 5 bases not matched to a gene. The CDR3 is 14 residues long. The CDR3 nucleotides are TGTGCCAGTAATAGCGGGACAGGGGCCGGGGAGCTGTTTTTT. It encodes CASNSGTGAGELFF.

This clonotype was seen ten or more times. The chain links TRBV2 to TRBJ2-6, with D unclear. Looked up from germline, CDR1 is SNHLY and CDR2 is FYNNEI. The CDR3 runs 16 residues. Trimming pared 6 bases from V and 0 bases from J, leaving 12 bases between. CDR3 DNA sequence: TGTGCCAGCAGGGACGGACGTTTCTCTGGGGCCAACGTCCTGACTTTC. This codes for CASRDGRFSGANVLTF.

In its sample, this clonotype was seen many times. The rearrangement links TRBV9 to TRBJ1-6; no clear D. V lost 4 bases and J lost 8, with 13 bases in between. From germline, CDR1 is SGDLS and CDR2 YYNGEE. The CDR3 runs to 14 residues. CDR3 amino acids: CASSPRGFYSPLHF. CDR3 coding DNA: TGTGCCAGCAGCCCTCGCGGATTCTATTCACCCCTCCACTTT.

Here the CDR3 DNA reads TGTGCCAGTAGTATACCTACAGACTATGGCTACACCTTC. Protein: CASSIPTDYGYTF. This chain joins TRBV19 and TRBJ1-2, with unresolved D. The CDR3 has 13 residues. Per germline, CDR1 LNHDA and CDR2 SQIVND (reference sequence). Trimming stripped 2 bases from V and 3 bases from J, with 7 bases between.

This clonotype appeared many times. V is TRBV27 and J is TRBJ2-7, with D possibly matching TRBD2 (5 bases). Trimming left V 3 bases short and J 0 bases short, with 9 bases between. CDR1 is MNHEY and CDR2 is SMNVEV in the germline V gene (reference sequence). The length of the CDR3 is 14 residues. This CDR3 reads CASSFLGSSYEQYF. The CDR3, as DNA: TGTGCCAGCAGTTTTTTAGGGAGCTCCTACGAGCAGTACTTC.

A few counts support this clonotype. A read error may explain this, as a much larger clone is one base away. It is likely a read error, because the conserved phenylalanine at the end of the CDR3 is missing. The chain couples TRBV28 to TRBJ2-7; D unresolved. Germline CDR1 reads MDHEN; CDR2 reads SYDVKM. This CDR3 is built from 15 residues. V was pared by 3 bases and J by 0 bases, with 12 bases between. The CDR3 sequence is CASSFGHSSSYEQYS. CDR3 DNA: TGTGCCAGCAGTTTCGGGCACTCGAGCTCCTACGAGCAGTACTCC.

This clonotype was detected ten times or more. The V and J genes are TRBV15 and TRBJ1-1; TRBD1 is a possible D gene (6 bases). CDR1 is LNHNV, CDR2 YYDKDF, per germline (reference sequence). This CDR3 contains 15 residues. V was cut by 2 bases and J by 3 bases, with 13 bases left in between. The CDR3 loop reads CATSRSRTEYTEAFF. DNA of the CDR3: TGTGCCACCAGCAGATCTAGGACAGAATACACTGAAGCTTTCTTT.

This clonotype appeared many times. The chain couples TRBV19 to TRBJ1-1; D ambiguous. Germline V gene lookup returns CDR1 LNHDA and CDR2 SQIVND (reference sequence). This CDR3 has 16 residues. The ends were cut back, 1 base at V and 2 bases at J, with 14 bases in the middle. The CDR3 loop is CASSIGGGFANTEAFF. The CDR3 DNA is TGTGCCAGTAGTATAGGCGGCGGGTTTGCCAACACTGAAGCTTTCTTT.

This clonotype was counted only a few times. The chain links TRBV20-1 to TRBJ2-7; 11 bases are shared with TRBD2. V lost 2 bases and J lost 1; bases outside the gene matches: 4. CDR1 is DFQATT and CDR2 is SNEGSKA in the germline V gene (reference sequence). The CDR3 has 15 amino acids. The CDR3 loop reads CSARLAGGGSYEQYF. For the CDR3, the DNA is TGCAGTGCTAGACTAGCGGGGGGAGGGTCCTACGAGCAGTACTTC.

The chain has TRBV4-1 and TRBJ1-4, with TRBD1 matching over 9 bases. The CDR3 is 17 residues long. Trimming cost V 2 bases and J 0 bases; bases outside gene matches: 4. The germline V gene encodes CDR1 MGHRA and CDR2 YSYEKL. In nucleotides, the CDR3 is TGCGCCAGCAGCCAACTGACAGGGGGTTCAACTAATGAAAAACTGTTTTTT. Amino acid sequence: CASSQLTGGSTNEKLFF.

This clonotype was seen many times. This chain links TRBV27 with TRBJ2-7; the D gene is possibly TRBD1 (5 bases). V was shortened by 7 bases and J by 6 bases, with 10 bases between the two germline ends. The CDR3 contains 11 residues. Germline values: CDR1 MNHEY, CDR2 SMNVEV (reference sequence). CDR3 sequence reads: CASTQGSEQYF. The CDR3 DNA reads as TGTGCCAGCACCCAGGGCTCCGAGCAGTACTTC.

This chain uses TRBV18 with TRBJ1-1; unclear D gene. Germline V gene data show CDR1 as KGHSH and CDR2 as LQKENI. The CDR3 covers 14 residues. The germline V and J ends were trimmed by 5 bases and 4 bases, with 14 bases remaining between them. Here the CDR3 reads CASSSQSTSTEAFF. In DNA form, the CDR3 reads TGTGCCAGCTCATCTCAATCAACCTCCACTGAAGCTTTCTTT.

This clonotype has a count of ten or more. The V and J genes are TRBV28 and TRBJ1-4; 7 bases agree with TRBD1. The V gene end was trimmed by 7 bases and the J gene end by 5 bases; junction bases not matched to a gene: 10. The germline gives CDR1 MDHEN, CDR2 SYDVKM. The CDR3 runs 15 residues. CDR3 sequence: CASTDQRGQNEKLFF. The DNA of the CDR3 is TGTGCCAGCACCGACCAAAGGGGGCAAAATGAAAAACTGTTTTTT.

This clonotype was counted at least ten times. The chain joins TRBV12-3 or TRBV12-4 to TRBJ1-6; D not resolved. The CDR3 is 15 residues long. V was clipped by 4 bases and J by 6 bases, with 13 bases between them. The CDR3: CASSSQSGGNSPLHF. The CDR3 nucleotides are TGTGCCAGCAGTTCCCAGTCGGGTGGTAATTCACCCCTCCACTTT.

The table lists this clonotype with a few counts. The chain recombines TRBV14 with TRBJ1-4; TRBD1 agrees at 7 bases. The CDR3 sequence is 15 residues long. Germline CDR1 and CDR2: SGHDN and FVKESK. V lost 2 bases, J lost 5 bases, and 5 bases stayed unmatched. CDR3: CASSQWTGPNEKLFF. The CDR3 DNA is TGTGCCAGCAGCCAATGGACAGGCCCGAATGAAAAACTGTTTTTT.

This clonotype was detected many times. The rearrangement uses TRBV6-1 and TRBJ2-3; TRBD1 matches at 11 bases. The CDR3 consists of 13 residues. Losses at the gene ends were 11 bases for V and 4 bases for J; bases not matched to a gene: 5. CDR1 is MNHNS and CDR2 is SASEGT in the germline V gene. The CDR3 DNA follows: TGTGCCGGCCGGGACAGGGGGGCAGATACGCAGTATTTT. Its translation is CAGRDRGADTQYF.

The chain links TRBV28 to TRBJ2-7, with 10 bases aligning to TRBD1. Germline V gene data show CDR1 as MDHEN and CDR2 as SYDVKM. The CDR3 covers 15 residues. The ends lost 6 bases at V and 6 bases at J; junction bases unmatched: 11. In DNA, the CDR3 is TGTGCCAGCAGCCGCCCTAGACAGGGGGCTCTCGAGCAGTACTTC. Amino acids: CASSRPRQGALEQYF. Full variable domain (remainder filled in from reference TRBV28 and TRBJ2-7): DVKVTQSSRYLVKRTGEKVFLECVQDMDHENMFWYRQDPGLGLRLIYFSYDVKMKEKGDIPEGYSVSREKKERFSLILESASTNQTSMYLCASSRPRQGALEQYFGPGTRLTVT.

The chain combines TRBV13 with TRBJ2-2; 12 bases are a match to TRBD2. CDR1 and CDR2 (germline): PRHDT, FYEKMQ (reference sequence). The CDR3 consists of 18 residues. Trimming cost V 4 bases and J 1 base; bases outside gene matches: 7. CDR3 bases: TGTGCCAGCAGCTCCGGACTAGCGGGACCTGGGAACACCGGGGAGCTGTTTTTT. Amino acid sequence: CASSSGLAGPGNTGELFF.